The 24 T cell receptor beta chains listed next were all sequenced from one sample in a study of cytotoxic CD8 clonotypes in ibrutinib-treated CLL. Sequencing was performed with immunoSEQ multiplex PCR; in TCRdb, only in-frame clones are kept and a portion is missing. The sample has about 92,000 clones, roughly three quarters seen once. The input for sequencing was PBMCs, taken after 24 months of ibrutinib treatment. These receptors all come from a human donor with chronic lymphocytic leukemia.

This chain joins TRBV18 and TRBJ2-5, with TRBD2 identical over 13 bases. Germline assignment: CDR1 KGHSH and CDR2 LQKENI. The CDR3 covers 18 residues. The V gene end was trimmed by 0 bases and the J gene end by 2 bases; junction bases not matched to a gene: 6. The CDR3 spells CASSPPRTSGRSQETQYF. In nucleotides, the CDR3 is TGTGCCAGCTCACCACCCCGGACTAGCGGGAGATCACAAGAGACCCAGTACTTC.

This clone was detected only a few times. The CDR3 DNA reads TGTGCCAGTAGTAGTCCAGGGACCTATGGCTACACCTTC. Encoded protein: CASSSPGTYGYTF. The rearrangement links TRBV19 to TRBJ1-2; D may be TRBD1 (5 bases). Between the trimmed V and J ends, which lost 4 bases and 4 bases, there was a span of 10 bases. The CDR3 extends over 13 amino acids. Looked up from germline, CDR1 is LNHDA and CDR2 is SQIVND (reference sequence).

The chain links TRBV6-5 to TRBJ2-3; TRBD2 aligns across 8 bases. The V gene end was trimmed by 2 bases and the J gene end by 9 bases; junction bases not matched to a gene: 1. Germline lookup yields CDR1 MNHEY and CDR2 SVGAGI. The CDR3 extends over 12 amino acids. The CDR3: CASSYRGGTQYF. DNA for the CDR3: TGTGCCAGCAGTTACCGGGGGGGGACGCAGTATTTT.

The V and J genes are TRBV4-2 and TRBJ1-2; D is unclear. The V end lost 1 base, the J end lost 3 bases, and 15 bases lay between the germline ends. This CDR3 has 16 residues. Germline CDR1 is LGHNA and CDR2 is YNFKEQ. The CDR3, as DNA: TGTGCCAGCAGCCAAGGAGCCCGGGTCGGGGACTATGGCTACACCTTC. Protein sequence: CASSQGARVGDYGYTF.

The rearrangement joins TRBV12-5 to TRBJ2-5; 11 bases align to TRBD2. Germline lookup yields CDR1 LGHNT and CDR2 FRNRAP. J lost 4 bases, V lost 6 bases, and 13 bases had no gene match. The CDR3 contains 17 residues. The CDR3 sequence: CASGLSTQTSGIETQYF. The CDR3 nucleotides read TGTGCTAGTGGCCTTTCCACTCAGACTAGCGGGATAGAGACCCAGTACTTC.

The chain recombines TRBV6-6 with TRBJ1-5, with 7 positions matching TRBD1. Germline V CDR1 and CDR2: MNHNY, SVGAGI (reference sequence). The CDR3 has 14 amino acids. V trimming: 6 bases; J trimming: 2 bases; junction bases outside the gene matches: 4. The CDR3 sequence is CASRDRDGNQPQHF. CDR3 DNA: TGTGCCAGCAGAGACAGGGATGGCAATCAGCCCCAGCATTTT.

The chain couples TRBV27 to TRBJ2-7; D ambiguous. This CDR3 is built from 13 residues. The germline V gene encodes CDR1 MNHEY and CDR2 SMNVEV (reference sequence). V was shortened by 2 bases and J by 4 bases, with 9 bases between the two germline ends. CDR3 amino acids: CASSLKLSYEQYF. In DNA form, the CDR3 reads TGTGCCAGCAGTTTAAAACTTTCATACGAGCAGTACTTC.

The chain carries TRBV21-1 and TRBJ2-3. TRBV21-1 is assigned pseudogene status. CDR3 length: 13 amino acids. CDR3: CAYEGGSPDTQYF. The CDR3 nucleotides read TGTGCCTACGAGGGGGGTAGTCCAGATACGCAGTATTTT.

The chain carries TRBV19 and TRBJ1-1; tentative D call: TRBD1 (6 bases). This CDR3 has 15 amino acids. V shed 5 bases and J shed 2 bases, with 15 bases lying between them. Germline-derived CDR1 and CDR2 are LNHDA and SQIVND (reference sequence). In DNA, the CDR3 is TGTGCCAGTAGTGTCGGTGGGGGCCTTAACACTGAAGCTTTCTTT. Translating gives CASSVGGGLNTEAFF.

This rearrangement joins TRBV15 to TRBJ2-4, with no clear D. This CDR3 has 15 residues. Trimming shortened V by 0 bases and J by 8 bases, and 14 bases separated the two germline ends. Germline loops: CDR1 LNHNV, CDR2 YYDKDF (reference sequence). CDR3 in amino acids: CATSRDQVYWDIQYF. CDR3 nucleotide sequence: TGTGCCACCAGCAGAGATCAAGTGTACTGGGACATTCAGTACTTC.

The table lists this clone with a few counts. The chain recombines TRBV7-2 with TRBJ2-1; 11 bases agree with TRBD2. Trimming at V came to 7 bases and at J to 8 bases, leaving 10 bases not matched to a gene. The CDR3 loop spans 15 amino acids. CDR1 is SGHTA, CDR2 FQGNSA, per germline. CDR3 coding DNA: TGTGCCAGCAACCTACTAGCGGGAGCCCAAGATGAGCAGTTCTTC. Translated, it gives CASNLLAGAQDEQFF.

This chain links TRBV19 with TRBJ2-2; 7 nucleotides align to TRBD1. This CDR3 region has 17 residues. Germline assignment: CDR1 LNHDA and CDR2 SQIVND (reference sequence). The V gene end was trimmed by 3 bases and the J gene end by 7 bases; junction bases not matched to a gene: 14. CDR3 DNA sequence: TGTGCCAGTAGTATTGATCGGCCCGGGCAGGGGGACGGGGAGCTGTTTTTT. It specifies CASSIDRPGQGDGELFF.

The chain employs TRBV2 and TRBJ1-6, with 7 nucleotides matching TRBD1. Germline CDR1 is SNHLY and CDR2 is FYNNEI. The J segment lost 8 bases and the V segment lost 8 bases, leaving 12 bases of the junction unmatched. The CDR3 spans 15 residues. CDR3 DNA: TGTGCCAGCTCCCTGAACCAGGGGGAATATTCACCCCTCCACTTT. The encoded protein is CASSLNQGEYSPLHF.

This chain links TRBV10-3 with TRBJ1-4; 10 bases line up with TRBD1. This CDR3 is built from 15 residues. Germline assignment: CDR1 ENHRY and CDR2 SYGVKD. J was trimmed by 6 bases and V by 3 bases; bases with no gene match: 4. The CDR3 loop reads CAISDTGTGDEKLFF. The DNA of the CDR3 is TGTGCCATCAGTGATACCGGGACAGGGGATGAAAAACTGTTTTTT.

The J gene is TRBJ1-1, the V gene TRBV4-2; a weak D match, TRBD1 (5 bases). Germline V CDR1 and CDR2: LGHNA, YNFKEQ. CDR3 length equals 15 residues. The ends were cut back, 0 bases at V and 6 bases at J, with 14 bases in the middle. This chain's CDR3 is CASSQDVGQGSEAFF. CDR3 bases: TGTGCCAGCAGCCAAGATGTGGGGCAGGGATCTGAAGCTTTCTTT.

This chain links TRBV6-1 with TRBJ2-7; 8 bases map to TRBD1. The CDR3 contains 19 residues. V shed 0 bases, J shed 0 bases, and the junction held 13 bases outside the gene matches. The V gene's germline CDR1 is MNHNS and CDR2 SASEGT. CDR3 protein: CASSEAPHRGTGASYEQYF. The CDR3 region has the DNA TGTGCCAGCAGTGAAGCTCCCCACCGAGGGACAGGTGCCTCCTACGAGCAGTACTTC.

This sequence joins TRBV5-1 and TRBJ1-2; 7 bases are shared with TRBD1. CDR1 and CDR2 (germline): SGHRS, YFSETQ. V was clipped by 0 bases and J by 4 bases; unmatched bases: 3. The length of the CDR3 is 14 residues. CDR3 DNA sequence: TGCGCCAGCAGCTTGGGGGACAGTCCCTATGGCTACACCTTC. Its protein product is CASSLGDSPYGYTF.

This clone has just a few counts. This chain links TRBV7-6 with TRBJ2-4; D unclear. Trimming pared 4 bases from V and 9 bases from J, leaving 10 bases between. This CDR3 is 12 amino acids long. CDR1 and CDR2 (germline): SGHVS, FNYEAQ. In nucleotides, the CDR3 is TGTGCCAGCAGCTCCACTGAAGGCATTCAGTACTTC. Amino acid sequence: CASSSTEGIQYF.

Only one count was recorded for this clone. The V and J genes are TRBV9 and TRBJ1-1, with TRBD1 matching over 7 bases. The CDR3 runs 14 residues. The V and J ends lost 4 bases and 4 bases, in that order; junction bases with no gene match: 7. Germline values: CDR1 SGDLS, CDR2 YYNGEE. CDR3 protein: CASSMTGKLTEAFF. The DNA for the CDR3 is TGTGCCAGCAGCATGACAGGGAAACTCACTGAAGCTTTCTTT.

This chain uses TRBV6-1 with TRBJ1-1; 7 bases are a match to TRBD1. The length of the CDR3 is 15 residues. Germline lookup yields CDR1 MNHNS and CDR2 SASEGT. The ends lost 4 bases at V and 5 bases at J; junction bases unmatched: 10. CDR3 sequence (DNA): TGTGCCAGCAGTGTCCGGACAGGTTCTAAGACTGAAGCTTTCTTT. Protein sequence: CASSVRTGSKTEAFF.

This clone was picked up one time. CDR3 loop: CASNTQGLGTYEAFF. CDR3 DNA sequence: TGTGCCAGCAATACCCAGGGGCTTGGAACGTATGAAGCTTTCTTT. The V gene is TRBV27, the J gene TRBJ1-1; tentative D call: TRBD1 (6 bases). The CDR3 spans 15 residues. V gave up 7 bases and J gave up 7 bases, with 22 bases separating them. Germline-derived CDR1 and CDR2 are MNHEY and SMNVEV (reference sequence).

This chain connects TRBV2 to TRBJ1-5; D is ambiguous. There are 14 residues in the CDR3. The V end lost 6 bases, the J end lost 1 base, and 10 bases lay between the germline ends. The germline V gene has CDR1 SNHLY and CDR2 FYNNEI. In nucleotides, the CDR3 is TGTGCCAGCAGCATGATGCGGAGCAATCAGCCCCAGCATTTT. Its translation: CASSMMRSNQPQHF.

This clone was counted a few times. The genes are TRBV18 and TRBJ1-1; D gene uncertain. CDR1 is KGHSH, CDR2 LQKENI, per germline. Trimming cost V 3 bases and J 0 bases, with 8 bases left between them. This CDR3 contains 14 residues. CDR3 sequence: CASSPQPMNTEAFF. The CDR3 DNA follows: TGTGCCAGCTCACCTCAACCGATGAACACTGAAGCTTTCTTT.

V is TRBV6-1 and J is TRBJ2-1, with 9 bases that match TRBD1. Losses at the gene ends were 1 base for V and 12 bases for J; bases not matched to a gene: 7. Germline lookup yields CDR1 MNHNS and CDR2 SASEGT. This CDR3 comprises 14 residues. This CDR3 reads CASSEVSTGGGQFF. The CDR3 coding sequence is TGTGCCAGCAGTGAAGTTAGTACAGGGGGCGGGCAGTTCTTC.